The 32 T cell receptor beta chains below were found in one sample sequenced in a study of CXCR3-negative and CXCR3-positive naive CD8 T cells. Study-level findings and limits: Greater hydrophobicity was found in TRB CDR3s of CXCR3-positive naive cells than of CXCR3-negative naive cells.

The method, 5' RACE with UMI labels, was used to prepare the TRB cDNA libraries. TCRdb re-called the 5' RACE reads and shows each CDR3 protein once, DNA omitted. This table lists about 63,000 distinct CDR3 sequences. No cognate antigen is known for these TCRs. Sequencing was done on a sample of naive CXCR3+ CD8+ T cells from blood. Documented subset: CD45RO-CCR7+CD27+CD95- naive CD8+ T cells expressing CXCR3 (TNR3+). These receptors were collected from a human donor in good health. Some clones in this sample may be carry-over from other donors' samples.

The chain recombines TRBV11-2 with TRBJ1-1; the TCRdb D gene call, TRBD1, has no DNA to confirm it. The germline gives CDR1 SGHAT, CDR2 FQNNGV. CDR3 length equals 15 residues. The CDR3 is CASSSATGMNTEAFF.

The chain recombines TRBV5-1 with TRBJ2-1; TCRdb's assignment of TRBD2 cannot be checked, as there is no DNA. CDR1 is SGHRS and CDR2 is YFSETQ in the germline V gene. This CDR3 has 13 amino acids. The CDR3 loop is CASSLGGSLWEFF.

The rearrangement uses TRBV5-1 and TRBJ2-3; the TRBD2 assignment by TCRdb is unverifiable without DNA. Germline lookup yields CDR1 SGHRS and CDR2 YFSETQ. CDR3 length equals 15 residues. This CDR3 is CASGGLAGGTDTQYF.

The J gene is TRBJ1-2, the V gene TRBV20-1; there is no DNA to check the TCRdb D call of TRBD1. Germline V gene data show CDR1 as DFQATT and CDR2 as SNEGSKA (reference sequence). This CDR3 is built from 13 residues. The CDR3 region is CSARPRGNYGYTF.

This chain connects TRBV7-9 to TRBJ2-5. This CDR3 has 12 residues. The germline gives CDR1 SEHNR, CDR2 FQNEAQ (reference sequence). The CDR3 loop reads CASAAGEETQYF.

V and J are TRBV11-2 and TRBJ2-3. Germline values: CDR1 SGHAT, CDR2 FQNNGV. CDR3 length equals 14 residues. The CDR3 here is CASSLEAATDTQYF.

The CDR3 sequence is CASSLEGNTQYF. The gene calls are TRBV5-1 and TRBJ2-3; the D call of TRBD1 rests on TCRdb alone, since no DNA is present to check it. The CDR3 is made up of 12 amino acids. From germline, CDR1 is SGHRS and CDR2 YFSETQ. The whole variable domain, remainder taken from reference TRBV5-1 and TRBJ2-3, is KAGVTQTPRYLIKTRGQQVTLSCSPISGHRSVSWYQQTPGQGLQFLFEYFSETQRNKGNFPGRFSGRQFSNSRSEMNVSTLELGDSALYLCASSLEGNTQYFGPGTRLTVL.

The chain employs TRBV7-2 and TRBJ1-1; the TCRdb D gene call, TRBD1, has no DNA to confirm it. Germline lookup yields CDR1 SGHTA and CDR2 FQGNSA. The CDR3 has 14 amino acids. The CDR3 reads CASSFSGRDTEAFF.

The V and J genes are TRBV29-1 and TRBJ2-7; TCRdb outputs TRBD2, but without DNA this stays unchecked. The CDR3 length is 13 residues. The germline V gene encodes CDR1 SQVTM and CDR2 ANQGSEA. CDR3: CSVGVAGDYEQYF.

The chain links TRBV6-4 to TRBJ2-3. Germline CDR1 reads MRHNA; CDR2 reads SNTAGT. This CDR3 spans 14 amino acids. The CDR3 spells CASSDDPSTDTQYF.

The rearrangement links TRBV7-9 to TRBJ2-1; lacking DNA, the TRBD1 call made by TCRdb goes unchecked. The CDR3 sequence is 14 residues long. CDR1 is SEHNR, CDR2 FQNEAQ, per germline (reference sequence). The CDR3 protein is CASSRSGVYNEQFF.

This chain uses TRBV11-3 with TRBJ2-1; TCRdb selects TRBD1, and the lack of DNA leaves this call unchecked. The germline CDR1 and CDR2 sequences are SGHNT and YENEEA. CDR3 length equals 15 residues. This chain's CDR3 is CASSSRGGGVNEQFF.

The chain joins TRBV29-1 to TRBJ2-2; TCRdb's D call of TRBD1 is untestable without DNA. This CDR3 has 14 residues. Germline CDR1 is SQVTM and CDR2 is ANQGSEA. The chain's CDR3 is CSVQGAHNTGELFF.

CDR3 sequence reads: CASSVVNIQYF. This rearrangement joins TRBV28 to TRBJ2-4. Germline V gene lookup returns CDR1 MDHEN and CDR2 SYDVKM. CDR3 length equals 11 residues.

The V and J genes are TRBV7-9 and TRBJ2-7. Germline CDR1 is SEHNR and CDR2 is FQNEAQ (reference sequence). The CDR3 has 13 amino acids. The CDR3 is CASTGSVSYEQYF.

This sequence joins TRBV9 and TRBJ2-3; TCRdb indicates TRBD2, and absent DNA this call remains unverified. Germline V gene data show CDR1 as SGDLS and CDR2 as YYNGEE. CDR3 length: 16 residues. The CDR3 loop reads CASSPTSGGMADTQYF.

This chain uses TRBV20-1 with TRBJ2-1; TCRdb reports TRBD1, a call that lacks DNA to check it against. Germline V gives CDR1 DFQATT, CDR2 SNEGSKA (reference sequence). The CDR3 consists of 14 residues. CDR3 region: CSARDRGSYNEQFF.

This CDR3 is CSVEDRDGITDTQYF. The chain combines TRBV29-1 with TRBJ2-3. Germline V gene data show CDR1 as SQVTM and CDR2 as ANQGSEA. This CDR3 spans 15 amino acids.

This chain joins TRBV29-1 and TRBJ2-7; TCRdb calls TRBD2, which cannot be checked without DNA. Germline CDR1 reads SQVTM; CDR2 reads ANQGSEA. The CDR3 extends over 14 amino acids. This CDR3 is CSVEGEGRDYEQYF.

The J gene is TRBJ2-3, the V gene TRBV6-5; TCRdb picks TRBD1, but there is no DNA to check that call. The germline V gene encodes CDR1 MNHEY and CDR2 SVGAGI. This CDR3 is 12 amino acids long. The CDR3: CARDRVPDTQYF.

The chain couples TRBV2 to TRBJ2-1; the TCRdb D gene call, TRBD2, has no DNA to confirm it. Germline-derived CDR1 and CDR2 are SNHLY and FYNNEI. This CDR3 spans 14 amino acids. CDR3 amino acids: CASMGTSGRSEQFF.

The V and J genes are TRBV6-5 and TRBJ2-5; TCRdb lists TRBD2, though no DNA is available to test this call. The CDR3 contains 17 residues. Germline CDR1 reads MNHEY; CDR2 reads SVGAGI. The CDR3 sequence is CASRRRPAGVGSETQYF.

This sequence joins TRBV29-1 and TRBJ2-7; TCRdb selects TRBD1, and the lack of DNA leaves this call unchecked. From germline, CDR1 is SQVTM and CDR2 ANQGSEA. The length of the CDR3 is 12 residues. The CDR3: CSVRTGRAEQYF.

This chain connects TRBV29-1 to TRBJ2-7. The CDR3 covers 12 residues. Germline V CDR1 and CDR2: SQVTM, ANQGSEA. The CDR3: CSVLTASYEQYF.

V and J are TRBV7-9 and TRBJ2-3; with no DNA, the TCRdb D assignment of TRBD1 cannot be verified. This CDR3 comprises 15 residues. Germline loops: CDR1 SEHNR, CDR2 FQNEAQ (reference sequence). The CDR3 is CASSSRAGSADTQYF.

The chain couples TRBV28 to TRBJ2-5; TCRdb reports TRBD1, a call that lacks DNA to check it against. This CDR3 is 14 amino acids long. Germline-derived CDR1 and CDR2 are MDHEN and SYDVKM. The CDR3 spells CASSRFKDRETQYF.

CDR3 loop: CSARTRDTSYGYTF. V is TRBV20-1 and J is TRBJ1-2; TCRdb gives TRBD1 as the D gene, but with no DNA this cannot be confirmed. The CDR3 length is 14 residues. CDR1 and CDR2 from the germline V gene are DFQATT and SNEGSKA (reference sequence).

CDR3 residues: CSVGRGQNTEAFF. The rearrangement joins TRBV29-1 to TRBJ1-1. Per the germline V gene, CDR1 is SQVTM and CDR2 is ANQGSEA. The CDR3 totals 13 residues.

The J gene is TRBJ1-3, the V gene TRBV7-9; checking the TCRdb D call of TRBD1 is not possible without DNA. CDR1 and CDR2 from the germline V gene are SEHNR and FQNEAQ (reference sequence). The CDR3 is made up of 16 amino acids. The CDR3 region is CASTSTDPSSGNTIYF.

CDR3 in amino acids: CASSLANGYEQYF. The J gene is TRBJ2-7, the V gene TRBV7-8. Per germline, CDR1 SGHVS and CDR2 FQNEAQ. The CDR3 consists of 13 residues.

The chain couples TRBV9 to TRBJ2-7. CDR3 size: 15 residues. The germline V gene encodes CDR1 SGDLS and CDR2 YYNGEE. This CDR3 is CASSVAAGSTYEQYF.

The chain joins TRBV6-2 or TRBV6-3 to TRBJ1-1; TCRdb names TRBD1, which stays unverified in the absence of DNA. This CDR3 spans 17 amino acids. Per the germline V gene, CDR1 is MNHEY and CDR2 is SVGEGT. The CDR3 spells CASSNRPSGRGGTEAFF.